These 15 T cell receptor beta chains were sequenced from one sample in a study of shared T cell receptors in the human thymus. Repertoires were generated with immunoSEQ multiplex PCR, while TCRdb's copy carries only in-frame clones and drops some. This sample carries about 730,000 clones, around 85% of them seen once, and the ten largest clones take around 0.0099%. These data also featured in a second study, about human thymus T cells.

The sample taken for sequencing was thymocytes. The receptors were sampled from a girl in the first two years of life with a congenital heart defect.

V gene TRBV7-8 combines with J gene TRBJ1-3; TRBD1 agrees at 9 bases. J lost 4 bases, V lost 8 bases, and 18 bases had no gene match. Germline lookup yields CDR1 SGHVS and CDR2 FQNEAQ. This CDR3 comprises 18 residues. The DNA of the CDR3 is TGTGCCAGCCGAAAACCGGGACAGGGAAGATTTGGGGGAAACACCATATATTTT. This sequence encodes CASRKPGQGRFGGNTIYF.

The chain links TRBV4-1 to TRBJ2-7; a possible D gene is TRBD2 (8 bases). Trimming removed 0 bases from V and 0 bases from J, with 15 bases in between. CDR3 length equals 17 residues. Germline CDR1 MGHRA, CDR2 YSYEKL. Here the CDR3 DNA reads TGCGCCAGCAGCCAAGAAGGGCGGGGGGACAGCTCCTACGAGCAGTACTTC. Amino acids: CASSQEGRGDSSYEQYF.

The rearrangement joins TRBV27 to TRBJ1-1, with 7 bases matching TRBD1. V lost 8 bases to trimming and J lost 2 bases; unmatched junction nucleotides: 14. Germline CDR1 and CDR2: MNHEY and SMNVEV (reference sequence). The CDR3 totals 16 residues. CDR3: CASAPRPGQVNTEAFF. CDR3 in DNA: TGTGCCAGCGCCCCCCGGCCCGGACAGGTTAACACTGAAGCTTTCTTT.

The chain is built from TRBV5-6 and TRBJ1-1, with D hard to call. The CDR3 is made up of 14 amino acids. Germline V gives CDR1 SGHDT, CDR2 YYEEEE. Trimming cost V 2 bases and J 1 base, with 9 bases left between them. The DNA for the CDR3 is TGTGCCAGCAGCTTTCCCTATTCGAACACTGAAGCTTTCTTT. It codes for CASSFPYSNTEAFF.

The V and J genes are TRBV5-4 and TRBJ1-2; no clear D. This CDR3 has 16 amino acids. The germline V and J ends were trimmed by 0 bases and 2 bases, with 14 bases remaining between them. Looked up from germline, CDR1 is SGHNT and CDR2 is YYREEE (reference sequence). DNA of the CDR3: TGTGCCAGCAGCTTGGTATCCAGTTTAATCAACTATGGCTACACCTTC. Amino acids: CASSLVSSLINYGYTF.

The rearrangement uses TRBV7-3 and TRBJ1-2, with 10 bases matching TRBD1. The CDR3 has 15 amino acids. Per the germline V gene, CDR1 is SGHTA and CDR2 is FQGTGA. V lost 0 bases and J lost 6; bases outside the gene matches: 4. CDR3 region: CASSLTDRGRDGYTF. DNA for the CDR3: TGTGCCAGCAGCTTAACCGACAGGGGGCGGGATGGCTACACCTTC.

The chain links TRBV10-1 to TRBJ2-3, with D unclear. The CDR3 totals 14 residues. CDR1 WNHNN and CDR2 SYGVQD come from the germline V gene (reference sequence). Trimming left V 6 bases short and J 0 bases short, with 10 bases between. For the CDR3, the DNA is TGCGCCAGCAGCTCTCATACTAGCACAGATACGCAGTATTTT. This sequence encodes CASSSHTSTDTQYF.

This rearrangement joins TRBV9 to TRBJ2-5; 11 bases fit TRBD2. This CDR3 contains 16 residues. Germline trimming cut 4 bases from V and 3 bases from J; bases unmatched to any gene: 8. Per the germline V gene, CDR1 is SGDLS and CDR2 is YYNGEE. CDR3 nucleotides: TGTGCCAGCAGCTATAGACTAGCGGGGTTGAAAGAGACCCAGTACTTC. Its translation: CASSYRLAGLKETQYF.

The genes are TRBV28 and TRBJ2-5; D is perhaps TRBD1 (5 bases). Germline V gives CDR1 MDHEN, CDR2 SYDVKM. The CDR3 is 16 residues long. The V gene lost 3 bases and the J gene lost 3 bases, with 17 bases spanning the gap. DNA for the CDR3: TGTGCCAGCAGTTTGGGCGCCTGGACATTAGAAGAGACCCAGTACTTC. Translating gives CASSLGAWTLEETQYF. Drawing the rest from reference TRBV28 and TRBJ2-5, the complete variable domain is DVKVTQSSRYLVKRTGEKVFLECVQDMDHENMFWYRQDPGLGLRLIYFSYDVKMKEKGDIPEGYSVSREKKERFSLILESASTNQTSMYLCASSLGAWTLEETQYFGPGTRLLVL.

The chain uses TRBV6-1 and TRBJ2-1; no definite D call. The CDR3 contains 15 residues. The V gene's germline CDR1 is MNHNS and CDR2 SASEGT. The V gene lost 2 bases and the J gene lost 4 bases, with 12 bases spanning the gap. For the CDR3, the DNA is TGTGCCAGCAGTGAATCGCCACATCTTTACAATGAGCAGTTCTTC. Its protein is CASSESPHLYNEQFF.

This chain connects TRBV4-3 to TRBJ2-1; D gene uncertain. Germline V gene sequence: CDR1 LGHNA, CDR2 YSLEER. The V end was cut by 1 base, the J end by 11 bases, with 15 bases between. The CDR3 length is 14 residues. The CDR3 here is CASSQVFTVRQQFF. In DNA, the CDR3 is TGCGCCAGCAGCCAAGTCTTCACAGTCCGGCAGCAGTTCTTC.

In DNA, the CDR3 is TGTGCCAGCAGTACCTCGGGGGGACCCCTCCCCTATAATTCACCCCTCCACTTT. It codes for CASSTSGGPLPYNSPLHF. The chain employs TRBV2 and TRBJ1-6, with D maybe TRBD1 (5 bases). V lost 5 bases and J 2 bases, leaving 19 bases between the germline ends. The CDR3 sequence is 18 residues long. CDR1 SNHLY and CDR2 FYNNEI come from the germline V gene.

The chain is built from TRBV29-1 and TRBJ2-7; 8 positions match TRBD1. The CDR3 consists of 15 residues. With 3 bases clipped from V and 4 bases from J, the junction kept 11 bases outside the gene matches. Germline V gene data show CDR1 as SQVTM and CDR2 as ANQGSEA. The CDR3 nucleotides are TGCAGCGTTGAGGTCGGGACAGGATTTTGGTACGAGCAGTACTTC. It translates to CSVEVGTGFWYEQYF.

The J gene is TRBJ2-1, the V gene TRBV5-1; D gene ambiguous. Germline V gives CDR1 SGHRS, CDR2 YFSETQ. This CDR3 comprises 12 residues. V was cut by 5 bases and J by 5 bases, with 8 bases left in between. The CDR3: CASRRRNNEQFF. The CDR3 region has the DNA TGCGCCAGCAGGCGCCGAAACAATGAGCAGTTCTTC.

The V call is TRBV2, the J call TRBJ2-7; 11 bases line up with TRBD2. The V and J ends lost 2 bases and 3 bases, in that order; junction bases with no gene match: 9. Germline CDR1 reads SNHLY; CDR2 reads FYNNEI. This CDR3 region has 17 residues. The CDR3 is CASSETSGGPRYYEQYF. CDR3 bases: TGTGCCAGCAGTGAAACTAGCGGGGGCCCTCGGTACTACGAGCAGTACTTC.